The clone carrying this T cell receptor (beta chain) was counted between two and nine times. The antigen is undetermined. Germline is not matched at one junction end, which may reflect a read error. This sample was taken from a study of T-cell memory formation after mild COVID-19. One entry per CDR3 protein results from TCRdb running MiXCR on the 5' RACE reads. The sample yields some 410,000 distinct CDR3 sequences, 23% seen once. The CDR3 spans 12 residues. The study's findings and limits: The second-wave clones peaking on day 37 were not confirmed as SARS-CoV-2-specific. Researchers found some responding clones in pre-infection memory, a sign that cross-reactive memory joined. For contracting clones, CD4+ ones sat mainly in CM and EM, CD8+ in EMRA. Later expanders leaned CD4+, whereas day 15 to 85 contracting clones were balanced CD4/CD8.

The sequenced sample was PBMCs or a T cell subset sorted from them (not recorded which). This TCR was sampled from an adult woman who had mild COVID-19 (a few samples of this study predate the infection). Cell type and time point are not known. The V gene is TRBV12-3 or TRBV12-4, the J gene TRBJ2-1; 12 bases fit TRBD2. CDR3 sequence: CASSPTSGRSLF. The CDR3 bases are TGTGCCAGCAGTCCCACTAGCGGGAGGTCGCTCTTC.